Following are 10 T cell receptor beta chains from one sample sequenced in a study of shared clonotypes between healthy human individuals. TCRdb's copy holds only in-frame clones and misses some; the assay was immunoSEQ multiplex PCR. The table lists roughly 2,300,000 clones, around 90% of them singletons. The sequenced sample consisted of naive CD4+ T cells from PBMCs. Subset specified: CD45RA+ positively selected. Receptors originate from a man between 18 and 35 years old in good health. Some clones in this sample may be carry-over from other donors' samples.

This rearrangement joins TRBV11-3 to TRBJ2-1; 11 bases match TRBD2. This CDR3 has 15 residues. Germline CDR1 SGHNT, CDR2 YENEEA. Germline trimming cut 3 bases from V and 3 bases from J; bases unmatched to any gene: 1. The CDR3 region is CASSFGLAGYNEQFF. The CDR3 DNA is TGTGCCAGCAGCTTCGGACTAGCGGGCTACAATGAGCAGTTCTTC.

The J gene is TRBJ2-1, the V gene TRBV4-3, with D perhaps matching TRBD1 (6 bases). This CDR3 has 14 residues. CDR1 is LGHNA, CDR2 YSLEER, per germline. With 2 bases removed from V and 10 bases from J, the gap between germline ends came to 15 bases. The CDR3 DNA follows: TGCGCCAGCAGCCAACCGGGACACGTCTCGGAGCAGTTCTTC. As protein: CASSQPGHVSEQFF.

As to this clone: The same CDR3 also results from other DNA sequences found in this sample. The chain uses TRBV9 and TRBJ1-1; D is unclear. V lost 0 bases to trimming and J lost 0 bases, with 6 bases between them. CDR3 length equals 14 residues. In germline, CDR1 is SGDLS, CDR2 YYNGEE. The CDR3 bases are TGTGCCAGCAGCGTAGCGGCCGTGAACACTGAAGCTTTCTTT. Protein sequence: CASSVAAVNTEAFF.

CDR3 amino acids: CASSIQREGYEQYF. The CDR3, as DNA: TGTGCCAGTAGTATACAGCGGGAGGGCTACGAGCAGTACTTC. The chain links TRBV19 to TRBJ2-7; 10 nucleotides agree with TRBD2. Germline V gene sequence: CDR1 LNHDA, CDR2 SQIVND (reference sequence). This CDR3 has 14 amino acids. J gave up 3 bases and V 2 bases, and 1 base lay outside the gene matches. Complete variable domain (other parts from reference TRBV19 and TRBJ2-7): DGGITQSPKYLFRKEGQNVTLSCEQNLNHDAMYWYRQDPGQGLRLIYYSQIVNDFQKGDIAEGYSVSREKKESFPLTVTSAQKNPTAFYLCASSIQREGYEQYFGPGTRLTVT.

A remark on this clone: The sample contains more than one DNA sequence encoding this CDR3. This chain links TRBV5-4 with TRBJ1-1, with D possibly being TRBD1 (5 bases). Germline lookup yields CDR1 SGHNT and CDR2 YYREEE (reference sequence). The CDR3 is 13 amino acids. Trimming took off 4 bases at V and 1 base at J, with 8 bases between the two ends. CDR3 in amino acids: CASSRDRNTEAFF. CDR3 sequence (DNA): TGTGCCAGCAGCCGTGACAGGAACACTGAAGCTTTCTTT.

The table lists this clone with a few counts. The CDR3 DNA reads as TGTGCCAGCAGGATACAGGGGTATCAGCCCCAGCATTTT. It is translated as CASRIQGYQPQHF. The chain joins TRBV28 to TRBJ1-5; TRBD1 matches at 7 bases. This CDR3 is 13 amino acids long. CDR1 and CDR2 (germline): MDHEN, SYDVKM. Trimming took 6 bases from V and 5 from J; bases not matched to a gene: 4.

The V call is TRBV7-2, the J call TRBJ2-3; D assignment may be TRBD1 or TRBD2 (5 bases each). Germline V CDR1 and CDR2: SGHTA, FQGNSA. CDR3 length: 15 residues. V dropped 1 base and J dropped 5 bases, with 13 bases sitting between them. The CDR3 DNA reads TGTGCCAGCAGCTTAGGTGCAGGGACGCAAGATACGCAGTATTTT. As protein: CASSLGAGTQDTQYF.

This chain connects TRBV19 to TRBJ1-2, with TRBD1 matching 9 bases. Germline loops: CDR1 LNHDA, CDR2 SQIVND (reference sequence). Trimming took 8 bases from V and 2 from J; bases not matched to a gene: 18. This CDR3 comprises 18 residues. The CDR3 sequence is CASRHGLGTGITNYGYTF. The CDR3 bases are TGTGCCAGTCGCCATGGACTGGGGACAGGGATTACGAACTATGGCTACACCTTC.

The gene calls are TRBV30 and TRBJ2-5; D is perhaps TRBD1 (5 bases). Looked up from germline, CDR1 is GTSNPN and CDR2 is SVGIG (reference sequence). The CDR3 has 13 residues. V was shortened by 1 base and J by 2 bases, with 8 bases between the two germline ends. This CDR3 reads CAWSGDRQETQYF. CDR3 bases: TGTGCCTGGAGTGGCGACAGACAAGAGACCCAGTACTTC.

V is TRBV5-1 and J is TRBJ2-7; TRBD2 matches at 9 bases. CDR1 SGHRS and CDR2 YFSETQ come from the germline V gene. V dropped 5 bases and J dropped 2; count of bases not matched to a gene: 5. The CDR3 contains 14 residues. The CDR3 here is CASRTSSGAYEQYF. The CDR3 coding sequence is TGCGCCAGCAGGACGTCTAGCGGGGCCTACGAGCAGTACTTC.